This TCR beta chain is from a study of cytomegalovirus exposure and HLA in healthy donors. Study results and caveats: Most of the TCR beta V segments (in an earlier analysis) were productive either about 90% or about 30% of the time. Apparent HLA restriction characterized most CMV-associated TCR beta chains in a later analysis.

Germline loops: CDR1 KGHSH, CDR2 LQKENI. V was shortened by 3 bases and J by 7 bases, with 19 bases between the two germline ends. CDR3 length: 15 residues. Note on this clone: No antigen is known for it.

PCR primers comprised 60 Vbeta and 13 Jbeta primers. Repertoires were generated with immunoSEQ multiplex PCR, while TCRdb's copy carries only in-frame clones and drops some. The table lists tens of thousands of clones, around nine tenths of them singletons. This sequence joins TRBV18 and TRBJ2-7, with D possibly matching TRBD1 (5 bases). The sequence was collected from a woman aged 18-29 years in good health and CMV-seronegative. The material sequenced was PBMCs. CDR3 nucleotide sequence: TGTGCCAGCTCACCCTACCTAACAGGAGTGGGGGAGCAGTACTTC. This encodes CASSPYLTGVGEQYF.